The 2 T cell receptor beta chains below all came from one sample that was sequenced in a study of blood T cell repertoires in COVID-19 (dated by TCRdb to the early 2020s). Library generation was performed with the immunoSEQ multiplex PCR assay. Sourced from immuneACCESS, this table was stored by TCRdb with only in-frame sequences that have V and J called. A share of the clones is absent; for the studies checked, an unresolved V gene accounts for under half, and the remainder has no known explanation. The sample contains 95,000 to 150,000 clones, about nine tenths of them found a single time. Roughly 4% of the sample goes to the ten largest clones. Input material: peripheral blood. Every receptor here comes from a man aged 40-49 years with acute or convalescent COVID-19.

The chain combines TRBV27 with TRBJ1-1; 10 nucleotides match TRBD1. The germline V gene has CDR1 MNHEY and CDR2 SMNVEV (reference sequence). V trimming: 4 bases; J trimming: 1 base; junction bases outside the gene matches: 3. The CDR3 length is 15 residues. CDR3 coding DNA: TGTGCCAGCAGTTCAGACAGGGGGCGGAACACTGAAGCTTTCTTT. This codes for CASSSDRGRNTEAFF.

The rearrangement links TRBV7-7 to TRBJ2-2; tentatively, D is TRBD2 (5 bases). The germline V gene has CDR1 SSHAT and CDR2 FNYEAQ (reference sequence). This CDR3 is 17 amino acids long. Trimming left V 2 bases short and J 4 bases short, with 17 bases between. DNA of the CDR3: TGTGCCAGCAGCTTACGGGCGGGTCCACGATCCACCGGGGAGCTGTTTTTT. Its protein is CASSLRAGPRSTGELFF. Looking up the rest from reference TRBV7-7 and TRBJ2-2 gives the full variable domain: GAGVSQSPRYKVTKRGQDVTLRCDPISSHATLYWYQQALGQGPEFLTYFNYEAQPDKSGLPSDRFSAERPEGSISTLTIQRTEQRDSAMYRCASSLRAGPRSTGELFFGEGSRLTVL.